The clone carrying this T cell receptor (beta chain) was observed a few times. Germline loops: CDR1 GTSNPN, CDR2 SVGIG (reference sequence). The V and J ends lost 8 bases and 1 base respectively, with 14 bases between them. The CDR3 runs 14 residues. This sample was taken from a study of Graves' ophthalmopathy and Graves' hyperthyroidism. Amplification of the TCR beta CDR3 regions used RNA transcripts (as template). RT-PCR with HTBI primers came first, then second-round multiplex PCR. Each CDR3 protein gets one entry after TCRdb re-called the multiplex PCR reads with MiXCR. The data contain about 370,000 distinct CDR3 sequences, approximately 16% of them singletons.

Sequencing was carried out using peripheral blood. V usage is TRBV30 and J usage is TRBJ2-2, with D possibly matching TRBD2 (7 bases). The clonotype originates from a woman aged 18-29 years with Graves' ophthalmopathy. CDR3 DNA: TGTGCCGCCAAGGGGGGGTGGAACACCGGGGAGCTGTTTTTT. Amino acid sequence: CAAKGGWNTGELFF. The full variable domain, its missing parts supplied by reference TRBV30 and TRBJ2-2, is SQTIHQWPATLVQPVGSPLSLECTVEGTSNPNLYWYRQAAGRGLQLLFYSVGIGQISSEVPQNLSASRPQDRQFILSSKKLLLSDSGFYLCAAKGGWNTGELFFGEGSRLTVL.